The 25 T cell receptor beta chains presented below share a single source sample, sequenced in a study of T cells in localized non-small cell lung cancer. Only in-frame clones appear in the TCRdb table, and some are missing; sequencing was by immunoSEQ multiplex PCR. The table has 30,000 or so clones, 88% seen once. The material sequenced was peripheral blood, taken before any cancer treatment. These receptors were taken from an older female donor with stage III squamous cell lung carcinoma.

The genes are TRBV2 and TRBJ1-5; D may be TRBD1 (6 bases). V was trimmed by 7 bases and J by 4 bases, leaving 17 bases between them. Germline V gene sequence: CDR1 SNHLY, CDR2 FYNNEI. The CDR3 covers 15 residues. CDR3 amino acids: CASKMQGTPNQPQHF. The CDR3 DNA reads TGTGCCAGCAAAATGCAAGGGACACCGAATCAGCCCCAGCATTTT.

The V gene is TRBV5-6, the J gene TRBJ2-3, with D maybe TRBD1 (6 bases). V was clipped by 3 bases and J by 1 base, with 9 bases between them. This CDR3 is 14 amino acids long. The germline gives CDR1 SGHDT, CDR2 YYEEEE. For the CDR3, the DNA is TGTGCCAGCAGCTGGAGGACAGGCACAGATACGCAGTATTTT. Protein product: CASSWRTGTDTQYF.

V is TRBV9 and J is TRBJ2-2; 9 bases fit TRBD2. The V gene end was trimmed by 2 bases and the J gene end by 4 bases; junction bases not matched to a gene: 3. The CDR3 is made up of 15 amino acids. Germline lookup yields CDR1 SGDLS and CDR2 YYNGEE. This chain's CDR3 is CASSVAGGPTGELFF. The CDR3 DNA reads TGTGCCAGCAGCGTGGCGGGAGGGCCCACCGGGGAGCTGTTTTTT.

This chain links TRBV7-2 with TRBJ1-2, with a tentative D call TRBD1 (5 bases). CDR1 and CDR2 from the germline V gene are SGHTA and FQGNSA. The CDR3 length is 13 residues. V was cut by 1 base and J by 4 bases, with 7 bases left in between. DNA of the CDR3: TGTGCCAGCAGCTTAGGTAGGGGCTATGGCTACACCTTC. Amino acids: CASSLGRGYGYTF.

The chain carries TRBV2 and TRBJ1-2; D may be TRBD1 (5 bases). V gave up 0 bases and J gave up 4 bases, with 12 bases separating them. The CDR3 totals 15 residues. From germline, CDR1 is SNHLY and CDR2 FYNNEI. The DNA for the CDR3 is TGTGCCAGCAGTGAAGCGTCAGGGATTCTCTATGGCTACACCTTC. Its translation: CASSEASGILYGYTF.

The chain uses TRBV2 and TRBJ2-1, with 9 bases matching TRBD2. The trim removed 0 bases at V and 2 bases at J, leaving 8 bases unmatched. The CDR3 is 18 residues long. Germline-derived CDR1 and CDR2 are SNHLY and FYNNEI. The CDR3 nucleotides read TGTGCCAGCAGTGAAGCTGGACGGCGGGGGGGCACCTACAATGAGCAGTTCTTC. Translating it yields CASSEAGRRGGTYNEQFF.

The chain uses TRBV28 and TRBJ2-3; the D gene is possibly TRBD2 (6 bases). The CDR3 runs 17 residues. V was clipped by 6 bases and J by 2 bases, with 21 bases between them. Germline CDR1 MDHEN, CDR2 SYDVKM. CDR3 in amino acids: CASSLGGWRVLTDTQYF. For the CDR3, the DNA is TGTGCCAGCAGCCTGGGGGGTTGGCGGGTCCTCACAGATACGCAGTATTTT.

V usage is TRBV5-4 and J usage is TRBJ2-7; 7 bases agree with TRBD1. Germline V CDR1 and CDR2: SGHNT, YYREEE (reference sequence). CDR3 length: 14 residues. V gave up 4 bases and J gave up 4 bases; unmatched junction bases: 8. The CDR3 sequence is CASSVRRDSYEQYF. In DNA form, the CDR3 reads TGTGCCAGCAGCGTTCGCCGGGACAGTTACGAGCAGTACTTC.

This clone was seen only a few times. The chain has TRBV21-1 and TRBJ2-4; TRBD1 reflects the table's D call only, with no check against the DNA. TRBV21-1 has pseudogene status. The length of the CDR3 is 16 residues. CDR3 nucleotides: TGTGCCAGCAGCAAAGGGACATCGAACACCAAAAACATTCAGTACTTC. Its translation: CASSKGTSNTKNIQYF.

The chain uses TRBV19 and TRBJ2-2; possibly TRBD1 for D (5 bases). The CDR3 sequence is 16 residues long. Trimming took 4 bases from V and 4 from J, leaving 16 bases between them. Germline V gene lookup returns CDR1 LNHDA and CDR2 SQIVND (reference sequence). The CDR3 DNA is TGTGCCAGTAGTACACAAGGCTCAGGGATCACCGGGGAGCTGTTTTTT. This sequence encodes CASSTQGSGITGELFF. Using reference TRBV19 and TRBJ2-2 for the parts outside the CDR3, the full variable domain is DGGITQSPKYLFRKEGQNVTLSCEQNLNHDAMYWYRQDPGQGLRLIYYSQIVNDFQKGDIAEGYSVSREKKESFPLTVTSAQKNPTAFYLCASSTQGSGITGELFFGEGSRLTVL.

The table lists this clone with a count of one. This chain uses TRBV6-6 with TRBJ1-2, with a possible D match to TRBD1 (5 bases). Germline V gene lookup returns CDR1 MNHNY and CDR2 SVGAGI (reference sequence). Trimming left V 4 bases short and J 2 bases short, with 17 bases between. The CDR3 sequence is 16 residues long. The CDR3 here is CASSSRRGGANYGYTF. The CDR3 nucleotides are TGTGCCAGCAGTTCACGGCGCGGCGGGGCCAACTATGGCTACACCTTC.

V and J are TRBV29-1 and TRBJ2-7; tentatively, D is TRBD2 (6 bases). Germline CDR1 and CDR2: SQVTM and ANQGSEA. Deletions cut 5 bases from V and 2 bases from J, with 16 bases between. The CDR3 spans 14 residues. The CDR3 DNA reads TGCAGCGTTCTGGGGGGTGAAATTACCTACGAGCAGTACTTC. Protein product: CSVLGGEITYEQYF.

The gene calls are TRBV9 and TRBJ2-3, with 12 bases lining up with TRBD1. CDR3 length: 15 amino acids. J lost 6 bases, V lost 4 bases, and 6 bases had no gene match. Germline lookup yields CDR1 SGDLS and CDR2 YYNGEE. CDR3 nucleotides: TGTGCCAGCAGCCGTGGGGACAGGGGGCTTGATACGCAGTATTTT. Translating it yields CASSRGDRGLDTQYF.

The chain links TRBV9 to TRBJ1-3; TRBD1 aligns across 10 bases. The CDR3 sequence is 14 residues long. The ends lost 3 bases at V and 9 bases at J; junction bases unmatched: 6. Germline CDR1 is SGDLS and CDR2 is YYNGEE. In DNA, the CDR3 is TGTGCCAGCAGCGAGGGGGGACAGGGGACCACCATATATTTT. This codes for CASSEGGQGTTIYF. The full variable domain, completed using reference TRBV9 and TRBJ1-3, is DSGVTQTPKHLITATGQRVTLRCSPRSGDLSVYWYQQSLDQGLQFLIQYYNGEERAKGNILERFSAQQFPDLHSELNLSSLELGDSALYFCASSEGGQGTTIYFGEGSWLTVV.

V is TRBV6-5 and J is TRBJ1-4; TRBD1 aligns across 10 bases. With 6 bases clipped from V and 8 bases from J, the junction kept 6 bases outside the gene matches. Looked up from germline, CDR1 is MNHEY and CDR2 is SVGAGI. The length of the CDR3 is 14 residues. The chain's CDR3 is CASSSGTGVEKLFF. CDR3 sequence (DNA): TGTGCCAGCAGCTCCGGGACAGGGGTAGAAAAACTGTTTTTT.

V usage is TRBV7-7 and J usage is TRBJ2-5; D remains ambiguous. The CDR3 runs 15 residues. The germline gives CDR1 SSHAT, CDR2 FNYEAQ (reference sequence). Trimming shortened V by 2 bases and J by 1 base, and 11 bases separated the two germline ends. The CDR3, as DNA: TGTGCCAGCAGCTTAATTGCCGGGCCCCAAGAGACCCAGTACTTC. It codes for CASSLIAGPQETQYF.

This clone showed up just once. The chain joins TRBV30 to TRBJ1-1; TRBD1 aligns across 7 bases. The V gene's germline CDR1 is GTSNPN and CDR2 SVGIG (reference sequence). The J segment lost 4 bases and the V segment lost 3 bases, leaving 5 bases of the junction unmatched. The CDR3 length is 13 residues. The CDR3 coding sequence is TGTGCCTGGAGGGCACAGGGGAGCACTGAAGCTTTCTTT. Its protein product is CAWRAQGSTEAFF.

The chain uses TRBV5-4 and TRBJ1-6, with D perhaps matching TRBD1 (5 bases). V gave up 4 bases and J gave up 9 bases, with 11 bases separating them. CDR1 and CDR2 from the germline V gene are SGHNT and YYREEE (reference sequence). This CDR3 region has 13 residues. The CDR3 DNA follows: TGTGCCAGCAGCGAAGGGAGGGGTTCACCCCTCCACTTT. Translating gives CASSEGRGSPLHF. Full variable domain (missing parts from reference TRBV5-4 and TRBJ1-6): ETGVTQSPTHLIKTRGQQVTLRCSSQSGHNTVSWYQQALGQGPQFIFQYYREEENGRGNFPPRFSGLQFPNYSSELNVNALELDDSALYLCASSEGRGSPLHFGNGTRLTVT.

The CDR3 is CASSQSREDTQYF. CDR3 sequence (DNA): TGTGCCAGCAGCCAATCCAGGGAAGATACGCAGTATTTT. The chain joins TRBV16 to TRBJ2-3; the D gene is possibly TRBD1 (5 bases). The germline gives CDR1 KGHSY, CDR2 FQNENV. The CDR3 extends over 13 amino acids. V was trimmed by 0 bases and J by 5 bases, leaving 6 bases between them. Full variable domain (remainder filled in from reference TRBV16 and TRBJ2-3): GEEVAQTPKHLVRGEGQKAKLYCAPIKGHSYVFWYQQVLKNEFKFLISFQNENVFDETGMPKERFSAKCLPNSPCSLEIQATKLEDSAVYFCASSQSREDTQYFGPGTRLTVL.

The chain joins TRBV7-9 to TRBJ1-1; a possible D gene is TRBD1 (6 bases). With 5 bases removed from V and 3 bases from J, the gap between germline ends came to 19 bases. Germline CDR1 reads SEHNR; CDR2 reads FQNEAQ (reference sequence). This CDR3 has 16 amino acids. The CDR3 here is CASSPSGTRGYTEAFF. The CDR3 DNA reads TGTGCCAGCAGCCCGAGTGGGACACGGGGCTACACTGAAGCTTTCTTT.

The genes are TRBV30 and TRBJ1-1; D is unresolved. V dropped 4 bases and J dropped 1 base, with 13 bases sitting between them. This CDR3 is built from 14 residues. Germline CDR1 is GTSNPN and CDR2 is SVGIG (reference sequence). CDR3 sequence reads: CAWTPGQWNTEAFF. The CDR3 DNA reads TGTGCCTGGACCCCTGGGCAGTGGAACACTGAAGCTTTCTTT.

Here the CDR3 reads CAISKGFESNQPQHF. The CDR3 DNA reads TGTGCCATCTCAAAGGGGTTTGAGAGCAATCAGCCCCAGCATTTT. V and J are TRBV12-1 and TRBJ1-5; TRBD1, the table's D call, lacks a check against the DNA. TRBV12-1 is a listed pseudogene. The CDR3 is 15 amino acids.

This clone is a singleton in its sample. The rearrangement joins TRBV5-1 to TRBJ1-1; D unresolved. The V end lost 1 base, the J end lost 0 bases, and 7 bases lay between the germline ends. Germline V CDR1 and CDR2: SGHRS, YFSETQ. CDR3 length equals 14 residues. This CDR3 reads CASSLRSLNTEAFF. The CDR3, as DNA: TGCGCCAGCAGCTTGCGGTCTTTGAACACTGAAGCTTTCTTT.

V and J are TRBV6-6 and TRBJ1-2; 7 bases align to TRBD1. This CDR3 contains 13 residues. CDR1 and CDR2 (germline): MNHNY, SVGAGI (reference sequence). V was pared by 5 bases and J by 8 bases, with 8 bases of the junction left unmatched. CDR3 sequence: CASSARDSEGYTF. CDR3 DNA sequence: TGTGCCAGCAGTGCAAGGGACAGCGAGGGCTACACCTTC.

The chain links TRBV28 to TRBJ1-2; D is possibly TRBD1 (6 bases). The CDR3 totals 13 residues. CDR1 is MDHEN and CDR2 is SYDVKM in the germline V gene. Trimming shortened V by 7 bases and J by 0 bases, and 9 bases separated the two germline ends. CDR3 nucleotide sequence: TGTGCCAGCACGGACAGCACTAACTATGGCTACACCTTC. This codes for CASTDSTNYGYTF.